The 25 T cell receptor beta chains below were found in one sample sequenced in a study of glioma-infiltrating T cells. Amplification of TCR alpha and beta CDR3 regions from RNA used iRepertoire nested multiplex PCR. TCRdb processed the multiplex PCR reads anew with MiXCR; each CDR3 protein has one entry. The sample includes under 150,000 distinct CDR3 sequences, under 25% of them seen just once. Sequences were obtained from glioma tissue, nonneoplastic brain tissue, or PBMCs (not recorded which). The receptor set was obtained from a human donor with low-grade glioma or glioblastoma, undergoing nonglioma brain surgery, or in good health (not recorded which).

This clonotype showed up just a few times. The rearrangement uses TRBV7-2 and TRBJ2-7; no firm D call. There are 14 residues in the CDR3. V lost 1 base to trimming and J lost 1 base, with 8 bases between them. Germline V gives CDR1 SGHTA, CDR2 FQGNSA. The DNA of the CDR3 is TGTGCCAGCAGCTTAGAGTCTGGTTCCTACGAGCAGTACGTC. Its protein product is CASSLESGSYEQYV.

This clonotype was recorded a few times. This chain joins TRBV5-4 and TRBJ1-2, with D perhaps matching TRBD1 (5 bases). The CDR3 consists of 13 residues. CDR1 is SGHNT, CDR2 YYREEE, per germline (reference sequence). The ends were cut back, 6 bases at V and 6 bases at J, with 15 bases in the middle. CDR3 DNA sequence: TGTGCCAGCACCCTGGGGACGGAGCATGGCTACACCTTC. Its protein is CASTLGTEHGYTF. Looking up the rest from reference TRBV5-4 and TRBJ1-2 gives the full variable domain: ETGVTQSPTHLIKTRGQQVTLRCSSQSGHNTVSWYQQALGQGPQFIFQYYREEENGRGNFPPRFSGLQFPNYSSELNVNALELDDSALYLCASTLGTEHGYTFGSGTRLTVV.

Many counts were recorded for this clonotype. The chain uses TRBV6-1 and TRBJ1-2; no clear D gene. CDR3 length: 13 amino acids. With 1 base removed from V and 3 bases from J, the gap between germline ends came to 6 bases. Germline-derived CDR1 and CDR2 are MNHNS and SASEGT. This chain's CDR3 is CASSEGPHYGYTF. DNA of the CDR3: TGTGCCAGCAGTGAAGGGCCTCACTATGGCTACACCTTC.

A word on this clonotype: A junction end diverges from the germline sequence, so it may reflect a read error. The chain links TRBV12-3 or TRBV12-4 to TRBJ2-3; TRBD1 aligns across 12 bases. The CDR3 consists of 17 residues. The CDR3 is CASSFPTGTGGTDTQYF. The CDR3 coding sequence is TGTGCCAGCAGTTTTCCTACCGGGACAGGGGGCACCGATACGCAGTATTTT.

This clonotype was found many times. The rearrangement uses TRBV28 and TRBJ2-5; the D gene is possibly TRBD1 (6 bases). CDR3 length: 17 residues. Per germline, CDR1 MDHEN and CDR2 SYDVKM. Trimming removed 6 bases at V and 4 bases at J, with 24 bases between. The CDR3 coding sequence is TGTGCCAGCAGCCTTTACCCCGGGACACACCTCGGAGAGACCCAGTACTTC. The encoded protein is CASSLYPGTHLGETQYF.

This clonotype was counted only a few times. The rearrangement joins TRBV7-9 to TRBJ1-6, with D possibly TRBD1 on 5 matching bases. Germline-derived CDR1 and CDR2 are SEHNR and FQNEAQ (reference sequence). Deletions cut 5 bases from V and 7 bases from J, with 12 bases between. The CDR3 runs to 14 residues. CDR3 loop: CASSADGGNSPLHF. The CDR3 bases are TGTGCCAGCAGCGCAGACGGGGGGAATTCACCCCTCCACTTT.

This clonotype was detected only a few times. V usage is TRBV7-9 and J usage is TRBJ2-3, with 7 bases lining up with TRBD2. Unmatched junction bases numbered 9, after V lost 5 bases and J lost 4 bases. Germline CDR1 reads SEHNR; CDR2 reads FQNEAQ (reference sequence). This CDR3 comprises 15 residues. The CDR3 sequence: CASSPGLVGSDTQYF. Here the CDR3 DNA reads TGTGCCAGCAGCCCCGGACTAGTTGGGTCAGATACGCAGTATTTT. Filled out from reference TRBV7-9 and TRBJ2-3, the complete variable domain reads DTGVSQNPRHKITKRGQNVTFRCDPISEHNRLYWYRQTLGQGPEFLTYFQNEAQLEKSRLLSDRFSAERPKGSFSTLEIQRTEQGDSAMYLCASSPGLVGSDTQYFGPGTRLTVL.

In its sample, this clonotype was seen a few times. The CDR3: CASSFKADSTDTQYF. The CDR3 DNA follows: TGTGCCAGCAGTTTTAAGGCGGACAGCACAGATACGCAGTATTTT. The chain employs TRBV28 and TRBJ2-3; D remains unclear. The CDR3 runs to 15 residues. V lost 3 bases to trimming and J lost 0 bases, with 10 bases between them. Germline CDR1 MDHEN, CDR2 SYDVKM.

This clonotype showed up just a few times. The chain combines TRBV7-3 with TRBJ2-4; possibly TRBD2 for D (5 bases). Trimming left V 6 bases short and J 0 bases short, with 21 bases between. CDR3 length equals 18 residues. Per the germline V gene, CDR1 is SGHTA and CDR2 is FQGTGA. CDR3 sequence (DNA): TGTGCCAGCAGTAAGAACTACCTAGCCAGTGTAGCCAAAAACATTCAGTACTTC. This gives the protein CASSKNYLASVAKNIQYF. Together with reference TRBV7-3 and TRBJ2-4, the CDR3 gives the full variable domain: GAGVSQTPSNKVTEKGKYVELRCDPISGHTALYWYRQSLGQGPEFLIYFQGTGAADDSGLPNDRFFAVRPEGSVSTLKIQRTERGDSAVYLCASSKNYLASVAKNIQYFGAGTRLSVL.

This clonotype came up a few times. The chain uses TRBV7-9 and TRBJ2-2, with D tentatively TRBD1 (5 bases). This CDR3 is built from 15 residues. Trimming took off 1 base at V and 4 bases at J, with 10 bases between the two ends. Germline values: CDR1 SEHNR, CDR2 FQNEAQ (reference sequence). The CDR3, as DNA: TGTGCCAGCAGCTTAGTGGACATGGGCACCGGGGAGCTGTTTTTT. It encodes CASSLVDMGTGELFF.

This clonotype appeared a few times. The chain employs TRBV7-2 and TRBJ1-4; unclear D gene. This CDR3 has 13 amino acids. V lost 5 bases and J 8 bases, leaving 12 bases between the germline ends. Germline CDR1 SGHTA, CDR2 FQGNSA. CDR3 coding DNA: TGTGCCAGCAGCACGCCCAGCACGGAAAAACTGTTTTTT. Its protein is CASSTPSTEKLFF.

This clonotype was seen only a few times. This chain connects TRBV20-1 to TRBJ2-1, with D perhaps TRBD1 or TRBD2 (7 bases each). Germline V gene lookup returns CDR1 DFQATT and CDR2 SNEGSKA (reference sequence). V was trimmed by 6 bases and J by 14 bases, leaving 26 bases between them. The CDR3 has 14 residues. The CDR3 region is CSAPGSGGGGQEFF. The CDR3 DNA follows: TGCAGTGCCCCGGGCTCAGGGGGGGGAGGCCAGGAGTTCTTC.

Concerning this clonotype itself: A much larger clone is a single base away; this may be a read error. The rearrangement uses TRBV6-9 and TRBJ2-1; 8 nucleotides line up with TRBD2. V trimming: 3 bases; J trimming: 4 bases; junction bases outside the gene matches: 5. The germline V gene has CDR1 MNHGY and CDR2 SVAAGI. The CDR3 contains 15 residues. The CDR3 sequence is CASSYRAGEYNEQFF. CDR3 DNA sequence: TGTGCCAGCAGTTACCGAGCGGGGGAGTACAATGAGCAGTTCTTC.

A word on this clonotype: Since a much larger clone is just one base distant, this may be a read error. The rearrangement joins TRBV6-5 to TRBJ2-3; D is perhaps TRBD1 (6 bases). Germline lookup yields CDR1 MNHEY and CDR2 SVGAGI. CDR3 length equals 14 residues. The CDR3 region has the DNA TGTGCCACCAAAACAGGGTCTAGCACAAATACGCAGTATTTT. Translated, it gives CATKTGSSTNTQYF.

In its sample, this clonotype was seen a few times. The chain combines TRBV7-2 with TRBJ1-5, with 7 positions matching TRBD1. Germline V lookup: CDR1 SGHTA, CDR2 FQGNSA. The CDR3 spans 14 residues. Trimming at V came to 6 bases and at J to 5 bases, leaving 7 bases not matched to a gene. The CDR3 coding sequence is TGTGCCAGCAGTCAGACAGGGCGGTATCAGCCCCAGCATTTT. As protein: CASSQTGRYQPQHF.

As to this clonotype: With a much larger clone just one base away, this may be a read error. The gene calls are TRBV6-5 and TRBJ2-1; D not certain. The V and J ends lost 6 bases and 10 bases respectively, with 16 bases between them. Germline CDR1 is MNHEY and CDR2 is SVGAGI. The CDR3 is made up of 13 amino acids. For the CDR3, the DNA is TGTGCCAGCAGCCACGAAATGGTCAGAGAGCAGTTCTTC. It translates to CASSHEMVREQFF.

The CDR3 loop reads CASSGEGQGFYNEQFF. In nucleotides, the CDR3 is TGTGCCAGCAGCGGGGAGGGACAGGGGTTCTACAATGAGCAGTTCTTC. J is TRBJ2-1 and V is TRBV7-6, with 10 nucleotides matching TRBD1. CDR1 and CDR2 from the germline V gene are SGHVS and FNYEAQ. The CDR3 length is 16 residues. J was trimmed by 3 bases and V by 5 bases; bases with no gene match: 7.

A remark on this clonotype: Since a much larger clone is just one base distant, this may be a read error. The rearrangement uses TRBV27 and TRBJ1-1; D gene unclear. Per the germline V gene, CDR1 is MNHEY and CDR2 is SMNVEV (reference sequence). CDR3 size: 15 residues. Trimming stripped 6 bases from V and 2 bases from J, with 16 bases between. The CDR3 spells CASSPAPSGNTEAFF. Here the CDR3 DNA reads TGTGCCAGCAGCCCGGCGCCGTCGGGAAACACTGAAGCTTTCTTT.

The V call is TRBV19, the J call TRBJ2-5; D gene uncertain. Per the germline V gene, CDR1 is LNHDA and CDR2 is SQIVND (reference sequence). The CDR3 is 14 amino acids. The V end lost 3 bases, the J end lost 2 bases, and 10 bases lay between the germline ends. The CDR3 nucleotides are TGTGCCAGTAGTATCGGTAGGAGACAAGAGACCCAGTACTTC. Protein sequence: CASSIGRRQETQYF.

Many counts were recorded for this clonotype. V usage is TRBV6-2 or TRBV6-3 and J usage is TRBJ2-5; 10 nucleotides agree with TRBD1. Germline CDR1 is MNHEY and CDR2 is SVGEGT. V lost 4 bases and J lost 3; bases outside the gene matches: 5. The length of the CDR3 is 15 residues. This CDR3 reads CASSFFGQGEETQYF. As DNA, the CDR3 is TGTGCCAGCAGTTTTTTTGGACAGGGGGAAGAGACCCAGTACTTC.

This clonotype turned up a few times. The V and J genes are TRBV11-2 and TRBJ1-1; D gene unclear. Germline V CDR1 and CDR2: SGHAT, FQNNGV. Trimming took 5 bases from V and 2 from J, leaving 12 bases between them. CDR3 length equals 14 residues. The CDR3 DNA sequence: TGTGCCAGCAGCCCGGACGGAAGAAACACTGAAGCTTTCTTT. Protein: CASSPDGRNTEAFF. Full variable domain (missing parts from reference TRBV11-2 and TRBJ1-1): EAGVAQSPRYKIIEKRQSVAFWCNPISGHATLYWYQQILGQGPKLLIQFQNNGVVDDSQLPKDRFSAERLKGVDSTLKIQPAKLEDSAVYLCASSPDGRNTEAFFGQGTRLTVV.

On this clonotype: This may arise from a read error, as a much more abundant clone is one base away. The chain is built from TRBV6-1 and TRBJ2-5; the match to TRBD2 covers 9 bases. V gave up 10 bases and J gave up 1 base; unmatched junction bases: 7. The germline gives CDR1 MNHNS, CDR2 SASEGT. This CDR3 is built from 14 residues. Here the CDR3 reads CANSWGLAQETQYF. The CDR3 DNA reads as TGTGCCAACAGCTGGGGACTAGCCCAAGAGACCCAGTACTTC.

This clonotype was counted between two and nine times. The chain joins TRBV7-9 to TRBJ1-2, with a weak D call TRBD1 (6 bases). Trimming removed 2 bases from V and 4 bases from J, with 11 bases in between. The CDR3 consists of 14 residues. Germline V gives CDR1 SEHNR, CDR2 FQNEAQ (reference sequence). For the CDR3, the DNA is TGTGCCAGCAGCTTAAGACAGGAGATCTATGGCTACACCTTC. Its protein product is CASSLRQEIYGYTF. The complete variable domain, with remaining parts taken from reference TRBV7-9 and TRBJ1-2, reads DTGVSQNPRHKITKRGQNVTFRCDPISEHNRLYWYRQTLGQGPEFLTYFQNEAQLEKSRLLSDRFSAERPKGSFSTLEIQRTEQGDSAMYLCASSLRQEIYGYTFGSGTRLTVV.

This clonotype was seen a single time. An end of the junction does not agree with germline; a read error may underlie this. V is TRBV6-5 and J is TRBJ2-5; D is ambiguous. The CDR3 has 15 amino acids. CDR1 MNHEY and CDR2 SVGAGI come from the germline V gene. As DNA, the CDR3 is TGTGCCATCAGTGAGTCGGAAATCATTGGGGAGACCCAGTACTTC. Its protein is CAISESEIIGETQYF.

At least ten counts were recorded for this clonotype. The chain links TRBV6-1 to TRBJ2-5, with 10 bases that match TRBD2. J lost 1 base, V lost 6 bases, and 5 bases had no gene match. The germline V gene has CDR1 MNHNS and CDR2 SASEGT. There are 15 residues in the CDR3. The chain's CDR3 is CASRKLAGTQETQYF. CDR3 sequence (DNA): TGTGCCAGCAGAAAACTAGCGGGAACCCAAGAGACCCAGTACTTC.